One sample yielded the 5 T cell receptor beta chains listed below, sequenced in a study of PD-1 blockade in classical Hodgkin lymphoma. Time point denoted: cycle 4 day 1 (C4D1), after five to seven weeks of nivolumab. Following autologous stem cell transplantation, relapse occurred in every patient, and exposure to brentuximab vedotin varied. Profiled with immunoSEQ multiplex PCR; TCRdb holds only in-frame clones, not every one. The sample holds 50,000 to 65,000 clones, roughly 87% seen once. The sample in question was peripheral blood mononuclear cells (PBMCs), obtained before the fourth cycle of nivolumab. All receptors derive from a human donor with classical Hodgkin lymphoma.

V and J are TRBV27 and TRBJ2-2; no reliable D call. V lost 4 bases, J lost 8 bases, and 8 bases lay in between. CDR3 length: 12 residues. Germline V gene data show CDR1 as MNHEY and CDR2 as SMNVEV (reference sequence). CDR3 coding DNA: TGTGCCAGCAGTTGGCCTGGGGGGGAGCTGTTTTTT. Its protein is CASSWPGGELFF.

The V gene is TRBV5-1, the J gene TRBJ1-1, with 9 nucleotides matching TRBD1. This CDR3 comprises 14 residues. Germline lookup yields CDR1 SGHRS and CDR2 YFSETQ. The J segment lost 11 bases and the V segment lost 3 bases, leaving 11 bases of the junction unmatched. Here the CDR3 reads CASSYGTGTGNAFF. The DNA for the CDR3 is TGCGCCAGCAGCTACGGGACCGGGACAGGGAATGCTTTCTTT. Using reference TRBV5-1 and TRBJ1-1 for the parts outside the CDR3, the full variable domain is KAGVTQTPRYLIKTRGQQVTLSCSPISGHRSVSWYQQTPGQGLQFLFEYFSETQRNKGNFPGRFSGRQFSNSRSEMNVSTLELGDSALYLCASSYGTGTGNAFFGQGTRLTVV.

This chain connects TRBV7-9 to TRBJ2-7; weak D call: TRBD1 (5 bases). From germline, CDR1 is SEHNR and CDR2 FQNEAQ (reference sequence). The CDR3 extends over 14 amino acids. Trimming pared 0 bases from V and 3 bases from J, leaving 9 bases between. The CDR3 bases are TGTGCCAGCAGCTTAGCGAGCCAGGGCTACGAGCAGTACTTC. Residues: CASSLASQGYEQYF.

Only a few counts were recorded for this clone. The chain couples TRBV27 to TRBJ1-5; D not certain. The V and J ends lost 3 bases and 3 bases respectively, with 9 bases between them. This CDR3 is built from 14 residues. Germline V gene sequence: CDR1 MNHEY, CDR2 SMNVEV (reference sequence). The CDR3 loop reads CASSLNSPNQPQHF. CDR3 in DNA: TGTGCCAGCAGTTTGAATAGCCCCAATCAGCCCCAGCATTTT.

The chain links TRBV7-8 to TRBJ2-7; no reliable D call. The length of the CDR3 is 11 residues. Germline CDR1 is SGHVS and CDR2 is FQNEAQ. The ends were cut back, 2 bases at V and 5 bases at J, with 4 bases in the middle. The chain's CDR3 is CASSLIHEQYF. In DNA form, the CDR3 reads TGTGCCAGCAGCTTAATCCACGAGCAGTACTTC.